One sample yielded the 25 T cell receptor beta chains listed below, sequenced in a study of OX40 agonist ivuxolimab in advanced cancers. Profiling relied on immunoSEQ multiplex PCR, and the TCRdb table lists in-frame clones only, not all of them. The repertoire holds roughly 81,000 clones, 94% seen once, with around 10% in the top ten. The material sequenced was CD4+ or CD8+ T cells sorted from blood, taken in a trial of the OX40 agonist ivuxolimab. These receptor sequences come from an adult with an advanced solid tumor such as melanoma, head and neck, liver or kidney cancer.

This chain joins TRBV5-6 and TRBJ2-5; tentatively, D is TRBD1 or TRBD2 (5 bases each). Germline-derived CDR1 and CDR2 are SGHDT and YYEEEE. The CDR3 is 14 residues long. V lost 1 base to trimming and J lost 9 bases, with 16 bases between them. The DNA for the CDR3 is TGTGCCAGCAGCTTGTCCCCGGGACCTACGCCCCAGTACTTC. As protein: CASSLSPGPTPQYF.

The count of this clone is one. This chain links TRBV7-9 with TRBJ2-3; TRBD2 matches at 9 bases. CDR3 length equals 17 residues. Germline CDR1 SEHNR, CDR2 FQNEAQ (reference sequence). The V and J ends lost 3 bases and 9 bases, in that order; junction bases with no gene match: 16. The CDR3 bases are TGTGCCAGCAGCTTCGAAACCGGGACTAGCACGCGTCGGACGCAGTATTTT. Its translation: CASSFETGTSTRRTQYF.

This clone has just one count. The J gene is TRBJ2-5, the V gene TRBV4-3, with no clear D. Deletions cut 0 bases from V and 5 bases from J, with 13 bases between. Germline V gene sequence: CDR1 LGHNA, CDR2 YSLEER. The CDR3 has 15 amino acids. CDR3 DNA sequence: TGCGCCAGCAGCCAAGATACTGGAATGGGGGAGACCCAGTACTTC. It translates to CASSQDTGMGETQYF.

The CDR3 bases are TGCGCCAGCAGCATAGGGAATTCACCCCTCCACTTT. It is translated as CASSIGNSPLHF. V usage is TRBV5-1 and J usage is TRBJ1-6, with D unclear. V lost 4 bases to trimming and J lost 7 bases, with 6 bases between them. Germline V lookup: CDR1 SGHRS, CDR2 YFSETQ. The CDR3 totals 12 residues.

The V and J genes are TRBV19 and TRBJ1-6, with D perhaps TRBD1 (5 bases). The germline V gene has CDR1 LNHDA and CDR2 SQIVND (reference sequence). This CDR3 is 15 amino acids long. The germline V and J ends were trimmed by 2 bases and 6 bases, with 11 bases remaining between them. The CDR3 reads CASSIYQGANSPLHF. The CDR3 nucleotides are TGTGCCAGTAGTATATACCAGGGCGCTAATTCACCCCTCCACTTT.

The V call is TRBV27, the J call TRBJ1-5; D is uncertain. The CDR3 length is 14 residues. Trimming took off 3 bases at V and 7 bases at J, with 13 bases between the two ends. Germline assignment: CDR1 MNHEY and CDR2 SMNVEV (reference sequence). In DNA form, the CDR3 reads TGTGCCAGCAGTTTCCGCCGGGGAGGCCAGCCCCAGCATTTT. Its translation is CASSFRRGGQPQHF.

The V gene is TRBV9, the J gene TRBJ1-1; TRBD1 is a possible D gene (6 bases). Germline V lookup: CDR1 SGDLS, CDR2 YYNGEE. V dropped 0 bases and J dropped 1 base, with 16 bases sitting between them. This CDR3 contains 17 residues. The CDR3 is CASSVGGNPGANTEAFF. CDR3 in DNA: TGTGCCAGCAGCGTAGGTGGCAATCCGGGGGCGAACACTGAAGCTTTCTTT.

As DNA, the CDR3 is TGCGCCAGCAGTTACGGGACAGGCCCCTACGAGCAGTACTTC. Its protein is CASSYGTGPYEQYF. V usage is TRBV4-3 and J usage is TRBJ2-7; 8 nucleotides line up with TRBD1. V shed 6 bases, J shed 2 bases, and the junction held 6 bases outside the gene matches. The CDR3 is 14 residues long. Germline V gene lookup returns CDR1 LGHNA and CDR2 YSLEER.

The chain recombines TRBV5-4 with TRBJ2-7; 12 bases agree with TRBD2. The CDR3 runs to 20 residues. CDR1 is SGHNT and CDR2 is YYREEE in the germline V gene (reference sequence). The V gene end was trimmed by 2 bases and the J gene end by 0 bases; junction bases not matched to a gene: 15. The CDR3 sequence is CASSFSLAGGPAPYSYEQYF. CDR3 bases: TGTGCCAGCAGCTTTAGCCTAGCGGGAGGGCCGGCCCCCTACTCCTACGAGCAGTACTTC.

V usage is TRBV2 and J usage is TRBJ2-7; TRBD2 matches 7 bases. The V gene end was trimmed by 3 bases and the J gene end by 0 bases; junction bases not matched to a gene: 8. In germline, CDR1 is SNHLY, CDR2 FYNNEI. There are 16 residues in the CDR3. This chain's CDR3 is CASSDFWGGISYEQYF. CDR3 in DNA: TGTGCCAGCAGTGACTTTTGGGGGGGGATCTCCTACGAGCAGTACTTC.

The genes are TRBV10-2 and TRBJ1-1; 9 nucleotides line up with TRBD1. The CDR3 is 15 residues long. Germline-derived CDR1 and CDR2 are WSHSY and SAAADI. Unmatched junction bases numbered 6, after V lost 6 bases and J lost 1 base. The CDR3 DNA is TGCGCCAGCAGATTACCGGGACAGGGGAACACTGAAGCTTTCTTT. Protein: CASRLPGQGNTEAFF.

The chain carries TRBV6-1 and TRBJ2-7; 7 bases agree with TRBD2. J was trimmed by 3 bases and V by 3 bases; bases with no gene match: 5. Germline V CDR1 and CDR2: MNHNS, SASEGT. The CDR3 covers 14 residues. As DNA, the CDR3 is TGTGCCAGCAGTGAGGTGGGGGGGGGCTACGAGCAGTACTTC. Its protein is CASSEVGGGYEQYF.

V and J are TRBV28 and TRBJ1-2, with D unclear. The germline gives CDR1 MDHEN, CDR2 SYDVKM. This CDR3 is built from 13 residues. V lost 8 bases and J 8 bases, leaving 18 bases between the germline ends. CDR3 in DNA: TGTGCCAGCTCTACGGCGTACCCGGCCGGCTACACCTTC. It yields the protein CASSTAYPAGYTF.

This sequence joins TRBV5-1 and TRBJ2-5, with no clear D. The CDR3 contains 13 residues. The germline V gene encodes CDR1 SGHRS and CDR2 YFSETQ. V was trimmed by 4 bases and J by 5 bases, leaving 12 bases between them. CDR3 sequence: CASSPASRETQYF. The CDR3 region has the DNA TGCGCCAGCAGCCCCGCATCTCGGGAGACCCAGTACTTC.

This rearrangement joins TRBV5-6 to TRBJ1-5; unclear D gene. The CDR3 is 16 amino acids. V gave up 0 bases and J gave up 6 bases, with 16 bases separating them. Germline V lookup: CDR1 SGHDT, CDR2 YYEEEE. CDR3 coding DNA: TGTGCCAGCAGCTTGGGTGGGGTAAGCTTTAGTCAGCCCCAGCATTTT. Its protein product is CASSLGGVSFSQPQHF. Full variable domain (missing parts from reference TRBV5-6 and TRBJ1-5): DAGVTQSPTHLIKTRGQQVTLRCSPKSGHDTVSWYQQALGQGPQFIFQYYEEEERQRGNFPDRFSGHQFPNYSSELNVNALLLGDSALYLCASSLGGVSFSQPQHFGDGTRLSIL.

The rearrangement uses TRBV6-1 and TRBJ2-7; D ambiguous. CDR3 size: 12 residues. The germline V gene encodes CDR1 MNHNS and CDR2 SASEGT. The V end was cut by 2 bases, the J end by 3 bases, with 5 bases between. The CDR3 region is CASSELSYEQYF. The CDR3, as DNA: TGTGCCAGCAGTGAACTAAGCTACGAGCAGTACTTC.

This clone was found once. The CDR3 coding sequence is TGTGCCAGCAGCCTCTACGAGCAGTACTTC. It encodes CASSLYEQYF. V usage is TRBV7-9 and J usage is TRBJ2-7, with unresolved D. The CDR3 is 10 amino acids. Germline V gene lookup returns CDR1 SEHNR and CDR2 FQNEAQ (reference sequence). Trimming pared 5 bases from V and 3 bases from J, leaving 2 bases between.

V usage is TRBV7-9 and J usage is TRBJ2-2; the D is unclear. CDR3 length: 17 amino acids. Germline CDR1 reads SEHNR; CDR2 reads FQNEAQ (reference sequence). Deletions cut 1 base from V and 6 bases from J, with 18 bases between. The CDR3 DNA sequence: TGTGCCAGCAGCTTAGTTGAGGCCGTTCGTTTTCCCGGGGAGCTGTTTTTT. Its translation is CASSLVEAVRFPGELFF.

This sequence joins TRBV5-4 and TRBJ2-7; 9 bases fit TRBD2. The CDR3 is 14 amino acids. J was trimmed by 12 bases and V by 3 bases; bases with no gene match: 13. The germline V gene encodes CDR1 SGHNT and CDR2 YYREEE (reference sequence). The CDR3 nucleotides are TGTGCCAGCAGCTCGGGCGGTAGCGGGGGCGCGCGGTACTTC. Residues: CASSSGGSGGARYF.

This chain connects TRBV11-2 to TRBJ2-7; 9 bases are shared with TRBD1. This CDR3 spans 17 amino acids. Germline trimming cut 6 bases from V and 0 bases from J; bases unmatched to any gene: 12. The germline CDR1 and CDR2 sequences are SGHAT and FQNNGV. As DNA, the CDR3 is TGTGCCAGCAGGGGTCTCCGGGACAGGGCGAGCTCCTACGAGCAGTACTTC. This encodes CASRGLRDRASSYEQYF. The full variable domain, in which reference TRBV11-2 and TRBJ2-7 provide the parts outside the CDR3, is EAGVAQSPRYKIIEKRQSVAFWCNPISGHATLYWYQQILGQGPKLLIQFQNNGVVDDSQLPKDRFSAERLKGVDSTLKIQPAKLEDSAVYLCASRGLRDRASSYEQYFGPGTRLTVT.

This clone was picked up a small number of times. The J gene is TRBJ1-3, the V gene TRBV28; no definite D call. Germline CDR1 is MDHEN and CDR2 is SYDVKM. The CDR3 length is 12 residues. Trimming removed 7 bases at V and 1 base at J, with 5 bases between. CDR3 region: CASTGSGNTIYF. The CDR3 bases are TGTGCCAGCACGGGGTCTGGAAACACCATATATTTT.

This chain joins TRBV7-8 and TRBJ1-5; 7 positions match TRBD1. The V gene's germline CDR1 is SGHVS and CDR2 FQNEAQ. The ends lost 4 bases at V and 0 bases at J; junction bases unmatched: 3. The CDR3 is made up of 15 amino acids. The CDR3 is CASSSGQFSNQPQHF. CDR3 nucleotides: TGTGCCAGCAGCTCGGGACAGTTTAGCAATCAGCCCCAGCATTTT.

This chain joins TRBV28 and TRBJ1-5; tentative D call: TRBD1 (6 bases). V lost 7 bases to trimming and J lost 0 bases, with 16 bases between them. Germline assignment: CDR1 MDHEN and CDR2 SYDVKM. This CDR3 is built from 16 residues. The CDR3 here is CASTLGTGHSNQPQHF. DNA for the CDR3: TGTGCCAGCACCCTGGGAACGGGACATAGCAATCAGCCCCAGCATTTT.

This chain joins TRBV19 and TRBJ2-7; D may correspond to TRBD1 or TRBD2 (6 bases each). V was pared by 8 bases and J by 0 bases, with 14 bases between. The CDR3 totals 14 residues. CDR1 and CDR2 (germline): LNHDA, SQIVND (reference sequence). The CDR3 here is CASGSRDNSYEQYF. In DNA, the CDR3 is TGTGCCAGTGGGTCGCGGGACAACTCCTACGAGCAGTACTTC.

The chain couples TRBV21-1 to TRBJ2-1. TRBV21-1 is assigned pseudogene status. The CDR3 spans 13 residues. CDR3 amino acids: CASHPPGARGQFF. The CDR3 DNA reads TGTGCCAGCCACCCCCCCGGGGCACGTGGGCAGTTCTTC.